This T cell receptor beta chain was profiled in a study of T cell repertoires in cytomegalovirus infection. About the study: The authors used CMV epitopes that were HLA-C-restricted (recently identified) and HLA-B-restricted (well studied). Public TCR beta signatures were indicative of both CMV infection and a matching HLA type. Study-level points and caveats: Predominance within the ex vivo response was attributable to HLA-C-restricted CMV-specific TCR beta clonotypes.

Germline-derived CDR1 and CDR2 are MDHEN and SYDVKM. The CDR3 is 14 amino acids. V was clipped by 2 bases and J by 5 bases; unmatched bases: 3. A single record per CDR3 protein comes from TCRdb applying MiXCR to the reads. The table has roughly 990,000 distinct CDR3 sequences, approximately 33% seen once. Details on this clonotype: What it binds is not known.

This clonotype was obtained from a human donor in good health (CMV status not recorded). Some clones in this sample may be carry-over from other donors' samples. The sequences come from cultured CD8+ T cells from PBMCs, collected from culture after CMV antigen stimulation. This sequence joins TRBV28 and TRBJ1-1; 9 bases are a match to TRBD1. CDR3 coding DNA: TGTGCCAGCAGTTTAGGACAGGGGAAGACTGAAGCTTTCTTT. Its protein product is CASSLGQGKTEAFF.